This T cell receptor beta chain was retrieved from a study of molecular identifiers for immune sequencing clone quantification. Germline-derived CDR1 and CDR2 are SEHNR and FQNEAQ (reference sequence). V lost 5 bases and J 6 bases, leaving 20 bases between the germline ends. This CDR3 has 15 residues. Points on this clonotype: A much larger clonotype is one base distant, so this may be a read error.

A single record per CDR3 protein comes from TCRdb applying MiXCR to the PCR reads. This table has around 460,000 distinct CDR3 sequences, around 21% appearing once. The specimen was naive CD8+ T cells from blood, with Jurkat cell RNA spiked in. Subset here: FACS-sorted CD8+CD4-CCR7+CD45RA+ naive T cells. V usage is TRBV7-9 and J usage is TRBJ2-7; possibly TRBD1 for D (8 bases). The TCR sequence derives from a human donor in good health. Some libraries in this study had Jurkat cell RNA spiked in. CDR3 residues: CASSHTGGVDGEQYF. CDR3 nucleotides: TGTGCCAGCAGCCACACAGGGGGGGTGGACGGCGAGCAGTACTTC.